The entry below gives a single T cell receptor (beta chain) sequence along with its context. The antigen it recognizes is unknown. The input lacks base qualities; no much larger clone sits a single base away. These data are taken from a study of shared clonotypes between healthy human individuals (dated by TCRdb to 2018 to 2020). At the level of the whole study: A couple of women and three men aged 18 to 49 years were included in the cohort. The study deeply sequenced blood TCR repertoires of 5 or 6 healthy adults to estimate repertoire size and the extent of clonotype sharing between individuals. Libraries were prepared and TCR repertoires were sequenced by different laboratories using diverse techniques, in order to increase sequencing depth and limit assay-specific biases. Each donor's leukapheresis produced roughly between roughly 0.85 and 10 billion PBMCs. For each donor, CD4 naive and CD4 memory were each run on three plates, CD8 naive on two plates, and CD8 memory on one plate. The investigation overall reported the following: Higher generation probabilities were observed for clonotypes shared by all four sorted-subset donors than for non-shared clonotypes. Across four donors, 5% to 6% of naive CD4, roughly 3.5% of naive CD8, under 2.5% of memory CD4, and over 0.35% of memory CD8 clonotypes were shared. Pairwise subsampling indicated that sequencing depth was expected to affect the degree of clonotype sharing among donors. Sampling was restricted to blood, and TCR repertoires in tissues likely differ from the TCR repertoires found in blood. Larger estimated clonotype richness was generally found for naive subsets than for memory subsets. Even with the large sequencing depth, rarefaction of the sorted-subset datasets indicated that sequencing was incomplete. The small number of donors limited the genetic and exposure-history diversity represented.

Using the deep immunoSEQ assay, TCR CDR3 regions were amplified from genomic DNA by multiplex PCR. Extracted genomic DNA from each cell subset was spread evenly across all wells of several immunoSEQ 96-well plates, with each plate serving as a replicate. For sorted subsets, 150 to 250 ng of genomic DNA, equivalent to some 30,000 T cell genomes, went into each replicate PCR. Purified libraries were measured with a Qubit 3.0 fluorometer, size-checked on a Bioanalyzer 2100, and measured again with the KAPA Library Quantification kit. Every immunoSEQ 96-well plate was sequenced on a separate single-read 150-cycle Illumina NextSeq 550 flow cell. Concerning the study's data processing: Because only junctional sequences without quality scores were contained in the immunoSEQ output, filtering matching that applied to full-length reads could not be performed. To assign V/J genes and CDR3, sequences were annotated using PyIR, a Python wrapper for IgBLAST v1.9, with IMGT germline references. Reads were filtered out if the reads had weak V/J assignments (E-value above 1e-6), no CDR3, stop codons, out-of-frame junctions, or ambiguous translated residues. V3J clonotypes were defined as sequences sharing an identical inferred V gene, J gene, and CDR3 amino acid sequence. Percentage overlap between repertoires was calculated by dividing the number of shared unique clonotypes by the size of the smaller repertoire. RTK rarefaction, the Chao1 estimator, and Recon v2.1 estimates of unobserved clonotypes were used to assess repertoire richness. For all TCRbeta clonotypes obtained by the gDNA method from four donors, generation probabilities were computed with OLGA. TCRdb took over this immuneACCESS table, retaining in-frame rearrangements with V and J assigned. Such tables are incomplete; in checked studies, under half of the missing clones stem from an unresolved V gene, and the remainder is unexplained. That table furnishes V, J and clone size, whereas the DNA furnished D and trimming. Counted in this sample were around 200,000 clones; 65% to 80% of them appeared once. Jointly, the top ten make up about 10% of the sample.

The germline V gene (reference sequence) provides CDR1 SGHNT and CDR2 YYREEE. The CDR3, cysteine through phenylalanine, is 15 amino acids long. Of all the DNA, just the CDR3 is kept, 45 bases in frame from base 1. V drops 4 bases and J drops 3 bases, leaving 17 bases in between. The donors were healthy, HIV-negative adults who had no recently reported acute infections or vaccinations. Every donor was a Caucasian adult living in Nashville, Tennessee, USA. Magnetic negative selection was used to enrich CD4+ T cells, after which naive cells were positively selected on CD45RA and the negative fraction became the memory subset. After blood collection by leukapheresis, PBMCs were isolated using Ficoll-Histopaque density gradient centrifugation and then cryopreserved in the vapor phase of liquid nitrogen. Analytical flow cytometry was used to check the purity and quantity of each magnetically sorted T cell population. Each sorted fraction had its genomic DNA isolated and then quantified by UV absorbance on a Nanodrop 2000c.

This sequence was found in a man aged 30 to 39 in good health. Material for sequencing was memory CD4+ T cells sorted from blood. Explained via the paper, the cell subset or site label denotes: CD45RA-negative fraction. The rearranged chain carries TRBV5-4 and TRBJ2-7, with the D gene too uncertain to name. The DNA sequence reads TGTGCCAGCAGCCGCCCCGAGACATCAATCTACGAGCAGTACTTC. This sequence encodes CASSRPETSIYEQYF. With all but the CDR3 taken from the reference TRBV5-4 and TRBJ2-7 genes, the full variable domain is: ETGVTQSPTHLIKTRGQQVTLRCSSQSGHNTVSWYQQALGQGPQFIFQYYREEENGRGNFPPRFSGLQFPNYSSELNVNALELDDSALYLCASSRPETSIYEQYFGPGTRLTVT.